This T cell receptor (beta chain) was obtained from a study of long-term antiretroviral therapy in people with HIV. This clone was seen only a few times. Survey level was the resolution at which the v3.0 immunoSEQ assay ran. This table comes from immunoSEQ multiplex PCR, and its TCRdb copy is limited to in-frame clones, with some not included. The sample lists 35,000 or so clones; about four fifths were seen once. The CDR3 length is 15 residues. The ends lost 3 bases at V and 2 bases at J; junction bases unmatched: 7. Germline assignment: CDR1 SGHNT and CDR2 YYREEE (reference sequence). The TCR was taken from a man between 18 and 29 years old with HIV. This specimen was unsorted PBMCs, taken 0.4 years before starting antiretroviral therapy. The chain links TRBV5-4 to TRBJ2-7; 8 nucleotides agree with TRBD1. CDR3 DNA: TGTGCCAGCAGCTCGCAGACAGGGGCACCCTACGAGCAGTACTTC. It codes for CASSSQTGAPYEQYF.